This T cell receptor beta chain was documented in a study of cytomegalovirus exposure and HLA in healthy donors. The wider study: Early released data comprised about 90 million unique TCRs from HLA-typed donors. The study, taken as a whole, reports: In all likelihood, a cluster of highly shared sequence variants was a sequencing artifact.

Notes on this clone: Its target is unknown.

PCR was performed using 60 Vbeta and 13 Jbeta primers. Authors' analysis steps: The authors later counted 70 million to 85 million unique TCR beta chains, some 9.9 million of them shared. Clones were read by immunoSEQ multiplex PCR, and TCRdb kept only the in-frame ones, dropping some. V, J and clone size reflect that table, while D and trimming were determined from the DNA. The sample includes fewer than 180,000 clones, roughly 78% of them seen just once. The germline CDR1 and CDR2 sequences are MNHEY and SVGAGI. CDR3 length: 14 amino acids. V gave up 6 bases and J gave up 8 bases; unmatched junction bases: 10.

This TCR derives from a man in his forties or fifties in good health and CMV-seropositive. The chain uses TRBV6-5 and TRBJ2-1, with 7 bases matching TRBD2. Sample: PBMCs. The CDR3 sequence is CASSLGTGRDEQFF. In nucleotides, the CDR3 is TGTGCCAGCAGCCTGGGGACGGGGAGGGATGAGCAGTTCTTC.